This T cell receptor beta chain stems from a study of T cell responses to AZD1222 COVID-19 vaccine. Here immunoSEQ multiplex PCR was the method, and the copy in TCRdb shows in-frame clones only, minus some. Of 130,000 or so clones in the sample, about nine tenths were seen once. This clone was recorded only once. Its antigen is unknown. Study-wide results and limits: It was only after the peak T cell response that any repertoires were sampled.

V shed 8 bases, J shed 0 bases, and the junction held 9 bases outside the gene matches. This CDR3 has 15 residues. The clonotype was recovered from an adult who received the AZD1222 COVID-19 vaccine. The specimen was peripheral blood, collected 28 days after the second AZD1222 dose. V is TRBV23-1 and J is TRBJ2-7; 8 bases are a match to TRBD2. TRBV23-1 has ORF status, its function being uncertain. CDR3 amino acids: CASYTVAGISYEQYV. CDR3 in DNA: TGCGCCAGCTATACGGTAGCGGGAATCTCCTACGAGCAGTACGTC.